This T cell receptor beta chain was identified in a study of blood T cell repertoires in COVID-19. Germline CDR1 SGHDT, CDR2 YYEEEE. The V segment lost 1 base and the J segment 5 bases; nucleotides outside the gene matches: 9. This CDR3 comprises 17 residues. Sequencing was performed with immunoSEQ multiplex PCR; in TCRdb, only in-frame clones are kept and a portion is missing. The sample comprises roughly 190,000 clones, 82% of which are singletons, and 7.8% rests with the top ten. The chain joins TRBV5-6 to TRBJ1-5; 10 nucleotides line up with TRBD1. This receptor was taken from a woman in her sixties with COVID-19, enrolled during active disease. Sequenced material: peripheral blood. The CDR3 nucleotides read TGTGCCAGCAGCTTGAGGGGGGGACAGGGGCCGGATCAGCCCCAGCATTTT. Encoded protein: CASSLRGGQGPDQPQHF.